This TCR beta chain was sequenced during a study of identical twins. Germline-derived CDR1 and CDR2 are SNHLY and FYNNEI. Between the trimmed V and J ends, which lost 8 bases and 5 bases, there was a span of 15 bases. The length of the CDR3 is 13 residues. Healthy Caucasian donors formed the entire cohort. With regard to this clonotype: The antigen is not known.

Using its own MiXCR run on the 5' RACE reads, TCRdb lists one record per CDR3 protein. The sample carries around 500,000 distinct CDR3 sequences, 12% to 15% recorded once. Overall study findings and caveats: The study found that models underestimated out-of-frame TCR alpha sharing in monozygotic twins. Excess sharing between twins was weaker in beta out-of-frame sequences. Whereas memory repertoires showed no such difference, abundant cord blood beta clonotypes carried fewer insertions.

The same data also contributed to another study, on yellow fever vaccine responses in identical twins.

Sample: CD4+ T cells sorted from blood. The V call is TRBV2, the J call TRBJ2-5; TRBD1 is a possible D gene (7 bases). The origin of this receptor is a woman between 18 and 29 years old in good health. CDR3 in amino acids: CASGGGRGETQYF. In DNA, the CDR3 is TGTGCCAGCGGAGGGGGCCGGGGGGAGACCCAGTACTTC.